These 14 T cell receptor beta chains were all obtained from the same sample, sequenced in a study of siplizumab effects on memory and regulatory T cells. Produced via immunoSEQ multiplex PCR; TCRdb's table is partial and in-frame only. The data contain tens of thousands of clones, about 90% of them seen just once; the ten biggest clones take up less than 0.35%. Sequencing used naive CD8+ T cells sorted from blood. The receptors originated from a human donor in good health.

The J gene is TRBJ1-1, the V gene TRBV6-4; D unclear. The V gene lost 1 base and the J gene lost 1 base, with 4 bases spanning the gap. CDR3 size: 13 residues. Looked up from germline, CDR1 is MRHNA and CDR2 is SNTAGT. CDR3 protein: CASSDWPNTEAFF. As DNA, the CDR3 is TGTGCCAGCAGTGACTGGCCGAACACTGAAGCTTTCTTT.

The CDR3 DNA reads TGTGCCAGCAGCTTAGGTGGCAGGGAAGGGGATGAAAAACTGTTTTTT. Its translation: CASSLGGREGDEKLFF. V and J are TRBV7-9 and TRBJ1-4; perhaps TRBD1 as D (5 bases). Germline V gene lookup returns CDR1 SEHNR and CDR2 FQNEAQ (reference sequence). V lost 1 base and J 6 bases, leaving 15 bases between the germline ends. There are 16 residues in the CDR3. Full variable domain (rest looked up from reference TRBV7-9 and TRBJ1-4): DTGVSQNPRHKITKRGQNVTFRCDPISEHNRLYWYRQTLGQGPEFLTYFQNEAQLEKSRLLSDRFSAERPKGSFSTLEIQRTEQGDSAMYLCASSLGGREGDEKLFFGSGTQLSVL.

V is TRBV2 and J is TRBJ1-1, with D possibly being TRBD1 (5 bases). CDR3 length equals 12 residues. Deletions cut 8 bases from V and 2 bases from J, with 9 bases between. Germline CDR1 and CDR2: SNHLY and FYNNEI. The CDR3 loop is CASETVNTEAFF. The CDR3 coding sequence is TGTGCCAGCGAGACAGTTAACACTGAAGCTTTCTTT.

The rearrangement links TRBV11-2 to TRBJ2-7; D may be TRBD2 (6 bases). Between the trimmed V and J ends, which lost 3 bases and 6 bases, there was a span of 15 bases. The CDR3 is made up of 14 amino acids. Germline CDR1 SGHAT, CDR2 FQNNGV. DNA of the CDR3: TGTGCCAGCAGCTTGACTAGGGCCCACGGCGAGCAGTACTTC. This sequence encodes CASSLTRAHGEQYF. Together with reference TRBV11-2 and TRBJ2-7, the CDR3 gives the full variable domain: EAGVAQSPRYKIIEKRQSVAFWCNPISGHATLYWYQQILGQGPKLLIQFQNNGVVDDSQLPKDRFSAERLKGVDSTLKIQPAKLEDSAVYLCASSLTRAHGEQYFGPGTRLTVT.

The V gene is TRBV7-9, the J gene TRBJ2-7; D remains ambiguous. The germline gives CDR1 SEHNR, CDR2 FQNEAQ (reference sequence). This CDR3 comprises 15 residues. Trimming took 4 bases from V and 0 from J, leaving 13 bases between them. DNA of the CDR3: TGTGCCAGCAGCTCACCTTACACCATCTCCTACGAGCAGTACTTC. This gives the protein CASSSPYTISYEQYF.

This chain connects TRBV27 to TRBJ2-3; D uncertain. CDR1 and CDR2 (germline): MNHEY, SMNVEV (reference sequence). The CDR3 contains 17 residues. V was pared by 5 bases and J by 0 bases, with 18 bases between. DNA of the CDR3: TGTGCCAGCAGTACCGTTGACTCGGCGGAAAGCACAGATACGCAGTATTTT. Amino acids: CASSTVDSAESTDTQYF.

The chain combines TRBV5-1 with TRBJ2-7; D gene unclear. Germline CDR1 reads SGHRS; CDR2 reads YFSETQ. Trimming removed 0 bases from V and 3 bases from J, with 7 bases in between. This CDR3 region has 13 residues. CDR3 sequence: CASSLGLNYEQYF. In DNA form, the CDR3 reads TGCGCCAGCAGCTTGGGTTTAAACTACGAGCAGTACTTC.

V gene TRBV4-1 combines with J gene TRBJ2-3, with D tentatively TRBD2 (6 bases). Looked up from germline, CDR1 is MGHRA and CDR2 is YSYEKL. V was pared by 5 bases and J by 2 bases, with 17 bases between. This CDR3 comprises 16 residues. This CDR3 reads CASSWGEVADTDTQYF. CDR3 coding DNA: TGCGCCAGCAGCTGGGGAGAGGTAGCGGACACAGATACGCAGTATTTT.

The chain is built from TRBV9 and TRBJ2-1; D ambiguous. Trimming shortened V by 0 bases and J by 0 bases, and 10 bases separated the two germline ends. Per germline, CDR1 SGDLS and CDR2 YYNGEE. The CDR3 loop spans 16 amino acids. The CDR3 sequence: CASSVEILSSYNEQFF. DNA for the CDR3: TGTGCCAGCAGCGTAGAGATCTTGAGCTCCTACAATGAGCAGTTCTTC.

The gene calls are TRBV11-3 and TRBJ2-1, with TRBD1 identical over 10 bases. J was trimmed by 7 bases and V by 1 base; bases with no gene match: 10. Germline V gene lookup returns CDR1 SGHNT and CDR2 YENEEA. The CDR3 covers 17 residues. DNA of the CDR3: TGTGCCAGCAGCTTAGGCCCCGGGACAGGGGTAAAGAATGAGCAGTTCTTC. Its protein is CASSLGPGTGVKNEQFF.

J is TRBJ2-1 and V is TRBV19; D is undetermined. V lost 3 bases, J lost 4 bases, and 4 bases lay in between. The CDR3 covers 12 residues. CDR1 is LNHDA, CDR2 SQIVND, per germline (reference sequence). DNA for the CDR3: TGTGCCAGTAGTATTAGATACAATGAGCAGTTCTTC. Translation: CASSIRYNEQFF.

The chain links TRBV11-2 to TRBJ1-2, with TRBD1 as a possible D gene (5 bases). V lost 0 bases and J lost 4, with 12 bases in between. The CDR3 length is 15 residues. Germline V gene lookup returns CDR1 SGHAT and CDR2 FQNNGV. The CDR3 nucleotides read TGTGCCAGCAGCTTAGAGGGATCGGGGGGCTATGGCTACACCTTC. It encodes CASSLEGSGGYGYTF.

The DNA for the CDR3 is TGCGCCAGCAGCGGGGGACAGTACACTGAAGCTTTCTTT. Protein sequence: CASSGGQYTEAFF. This rearrangement joins TRBV5-1 to TRBJ1-1, with 7 bases lining up with TRBD1. This CDR3 comprises 13 residues. CDR1 SGHRS and CDR2 YFSETQ come from the germline V gene. The trim removed 4 bases at V and 3 bases at J, leaving 3 bases unmatched.

V is TRBV5-1 and J is TRBJ2-5, with D perhaps given as TRBD1 or TRBD2 (5 bases each). The CDR3 contains 14 residues. Between the trimmed V and J ends, which lost 3 bases and 2 bases, there was a span of 11 bases. CDR1 is SGHRS and CDR2 is YFSETQ in the germline V gene. The CDR3 spells CASSSWDGQETQYF. The CDR3 DNA reads TGCGCCAGCAGCTCGTGGGACGGACAAGAGACCCAGTACTTC.